This entry features one T cell receptor (beta chain) sequence. The data derive from a study of blood T cell repertoires in COVID-19. Clones were sequenced by immunoSEQ multiplex PCR, and TCRdb holds only the in-frame ones, with some missing. The repertoire holds approximately 300,000 clones, with roughly 87% as singletons. V trimming: 5 bases; J trimming: 4 bases; junction bases outside the gene matches: 6. Germline V lookup: CDR1 MNHEY, CDR2 SMNVEV (reference sequence). CDR3 size: 14 residues. This TCR came from a woman aged 30 to 39 who had recovered from COVID-19. The chain has TRBV27 and TRBJ1-1, with 8 bases lining up with TRBD1. The specimen sequenced was PBMCs or T cells enriched from blood (not recorded which). DNA for the CDR3: TGTGCCAGCAGTCAGAACAGGGGGTCCACTGAAGCTTTCTTT. Amino acid sequence: CASSQNRGSTEAFF.